The source of this T cell receptor (beta chain) is a study of shared clonotypes between healthy human individuals. Notes on the study in general: Several donors held roughly 5% of naive CD4 clonotypes in common.

Repertoires were generated with immunoSEQ multiplex PCR, while TCRdb's copy carries only in-frame clones and drops some. The sample contains 950,000 to 1,100,000 clones, more than 65% of which appear only once. CDR3 size: 16 residues. The germline V and J ends were trimmed by 4 bases and 0 bases, with 14 bases remaining between them. CDR1 SGHRS and CDR2 YFSETQ come from the germline V gene. In the CD4+ fraction, cells were divided into CD45RA+ naive and CD45RA-negative memory subsets. With regard to this clone: The target antigen is unknown.

What was sequenced was memory CD4+ T cells sorted from blood. The subset denotes: CD45RA-negative fraction. The chain carries TRBV5-1 and TRBJ2-1; tentatively, D is TRBD2 (5 bases). The sequence was collected from a young man in good health. This CDR3 reads CASSPKRGSSYNEQFF. CDR3 nucleotide sequence: TGCGCCAGCAGCCCTAAACGAGGGAGCTCCTACAATGAGCAGTTCTTC.